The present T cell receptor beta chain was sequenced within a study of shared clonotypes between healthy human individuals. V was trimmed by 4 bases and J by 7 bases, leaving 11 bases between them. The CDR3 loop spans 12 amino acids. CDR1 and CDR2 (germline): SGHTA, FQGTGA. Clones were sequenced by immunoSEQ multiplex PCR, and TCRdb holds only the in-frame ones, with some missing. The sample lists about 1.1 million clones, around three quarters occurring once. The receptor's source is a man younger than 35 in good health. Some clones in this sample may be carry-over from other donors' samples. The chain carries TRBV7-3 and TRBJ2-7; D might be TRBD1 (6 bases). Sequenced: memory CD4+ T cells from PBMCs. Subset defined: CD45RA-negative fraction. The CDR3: CASSSARGEQYF. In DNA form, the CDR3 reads TGTGCCAGCAGCTCAGCAAGGGGGGAGCAGTACTTC.